The 24 T cell receptor beta chains below come from one sample, sequenced in a study of blood T cell repertoires in COVID-19. Data came from immunoSEQ multiplex PCR; TCRdb stores just in-frame clones and leaves some out. The table lists roughly 90,000 clones, 85% to 90% of them singletons. The sample was peripheral blood. These receptors all come from an elderly woman with active COVID-19.

V gene TRBV29-1 combines with J gene TRBJ2-3, with TRBD2 identical over 7 bases. V trimming: 6 bases; J trimming: 2 bases; junction bases outside the gene matches: 14. This CDR3 comprises 16 residues. Germline assignment: CDR1 SQVTM and CDR2 ANQGSEA. CDR3 amino acids: CSVTPLADVDTDTQYF. The CDR3 nucleotides are TGCAGCGTCACCCCCCTAGCGGACGTTGACACAGATACGCAGTATTTT.

The chain combines TRBV28 with TRBJ1-5; D call uncertain. The CDR3 runs to 14 residues. V dropped 5 bases and J dropped 4 bases, with 12 bases sitting between them. Germline V gives CDR1 MDHEN, CDR2 SYDVKM. CDR3 residues: CASSPWAPNQPQHF. CDR3 bases: TGTGCCAGCAGTCCGTGGGCACCGAATCAGCCCCAGCATTTT.

In DNA form, the CDR3 reads TGTGCCAGCAGCACGCAGGCCAGCGGAAGACCCACCGGGGAGCTGTTTTTT. Translating gives CASSTQASGRPTGELFF. V usage is TRBV7-3 and J usage is TRBJ2-2; possible D gene TRBD2, 5 bases. CDR3 length: 17 amino acids. The V and J ends lost 5 bases and 4 bases respectively, with 20 bases between them. CDR1 and CDR2 from the germline V gene are SGHTA and FQGTGA.

V and J are TRBV21-1 and TRBJ2-3; the table assigns TRBD1, which was not confirmed against the DNA. TRBV21-1 is recorded as a pseudogene. CDR3 length equals 18 residues. In DNA, the CDR3 is TGTGCCAGCAGCAAATGGGGTACGCCGGGACACCTGACAGATACGCAGTATTTT. Amino acids: CASSKWGTPGHLTDTQYF.

The V and J genes are TRBV25-1 and TRBJ2-3; D might be TRBD2 (6 bases). The V gene lost 5 bases and the J gene lost 12 bases, with 18 bases spanning the gap. CDR3 length: 13 amino acids. The germline gives CDR1 MGHDK, CDR2 SYGVNS. CDR3 bases: TGTGCCAGCAGTCCTCGCTGGAGGGAAGGACAGTATTTT. Protein sequence: CASSPRWREGQYF.

V gene TRBV5-6 combines with J gene TRBJ2-7; a possible D gene is TRBD2 (6 bases). The germline V gene has CDR1 SGHDT and CDR2 YYEEEE. Trimming cost V 1 base and J 4 bases, with 18 bases left between them. The CDR3 consists of 16 residues. The CDR3 here is CASSLPRRGRPYEQYF. The CDR3 nucleotides read TGTGCCAGCAGCTTGCCAAGGCGAGGGAGGCCTTACGAGCAGTACTTC.

The chain couples TRBV5-1 to TRBJ2-1; D might be TRBD2 (5 bases). The germline V gene has CDR1 SGHRS and CDR2 YFSETQ. The length of the CDR3 is 15 residues. V shed 3 bases and J shed 1 base, with 11 bases lying between them. CDR3 coding DNA: TGCGCCAGCAGCTATGCGGGCTCTTCCTACAATGAGCAGTTCTTC. It yields the protein CASSYAGSSYNEQFF.

This chain connects TRBV5-1 to TRBJ2-7; 9 nucleotides align to TRBD1. The CDR3 has 16 residues. Germline loops: CDR1 SGHRS, CDR2 YFSETQ. The V gene end was trimmed by 4 bases and the J gene end by 2 bases; junction bases not matched to a gene: 10. CDR3 sequence reads: CASSELPGQGTYEQYF. Written as DNA, the CDR3 is TGCGCCAGCAGCGAGCTGCCGGGACAGGGAACCTACGAGCAGTACTTC.

V usage is TRBV9 and J usage is TRBJ1-6, with 7 bases matching TRBD1. This CDR3 is built from 16 residues. Trimming removed 0 bases from V and 6 bases from J; junction bases left unmatched: 6. CDR1 and CDR2 (germline): SGDLS, YYNGEE. As DNA, the CDR3 is TGTGCCAGCAGCGTAGACCCCGGGACAGTTAATTCACCCCTCCACTTT. It specifies CASSVDPGTVNSPLHF.

This clone was observed a single time. The chain recombines TRBV7-2 with TRBJ1-2; D is perhaps TRBD1 (6 bases). This CDR3 spans 15 amino acids. V was cut by 5 bases and J by 4 bases, with 17 bases left in between. Germline values: CDR1 SGHTA, CDR2 FQGNSA. CDR3 nucleotide sequence: TGTGCCAGCAGCCTTCGACAGGTTACCCTCTATGGCTACACCTTC. Amino acids: CASSLRQVTLYGYTF.

The rearrangement joins TRBV7-9 to TRBJ2-7, with 8 bases matching TRBD2. Germline CDR1 SEHNR, CDR2 FQNEAQ (reference sequence). CDR3 size: 15 residues. J gave up 12 bases and V 5 bases, and 18 bases lay outside the gene matches. This CDR3 is CASSPPGGEISVRYF. CDR3 nucleotide sequence: TGTGCCAGCAGCCCTCCCGGGGGGGAGATTTCGGTTCGGTACTTC.

This chain connects TRBV6-5 to TRBJ2-1; 8 bases agree with TRBD2. The V and J ends lost 10 bases and 0 bases, in that order; junction bases with no gene match: 5. This CDR3 is 14 amino acids long. CDR1 is MNHEY and CDR2 is SVGAGI in the germline V gene. The chain's CDR3 is CATQRGSSYNEQFF. The CDR3, as DNA: TGTGCCACCCAGCGGGGGAGCTCCTACAATGAGCAGTTCTTC.

The chain uses TRBV14 and TRBJ2-1; TRBD1 is a possible D gene (5 bases). The CDR3 is 14 amino acids. Germline lookup yields CDR1 SGHDN and CDR2 FVKESK. Trimming cost V 0 bases and J 3 bases, with 6 bases left between them. The CDR3 DNA reads TGTGCCAGCAGCCAAGAGACAGTCTACAATGAGCAGTTCTTC. Its translation: CASSQETVYNEQFF.

The chain carries TRBV7-2 and TRBJ2-1; tentative D call: TRBD1 (7 bases). This CDR3 has 15 amino acids. Trimming stripped 5 bases from V and 7 bases from J, with 18 bases between. Germline lookup yields CDR1 SGHTA and CDR2 FQGNSA. CDR3 nucleotides: TGTGCCAGCAGCCCTGGCGGGACAGAGACAAATGAGCAGTTCTTC. Protein sequence: CASSPGGTETNEQFF.

The chain links TRBV19 to TRBJ2-1; a weak D match, TRBD2 (6 bases). CDR1 LNHDA and CDR2 SQIVND come from the germline V gene (reference sequence). The CDR3 runs 21 residues. Deletions cut 3 bases from V and 0 bases from J, with 27 bases between. CDR3 amino acids: CASSISTRPVGTESSYNEQFF. CDR3 bases: TGTGCCAGTAGTATCTCAACCCGCCCAGTCGGGACTGAGAGCTCCTACAATGAGCAGTTCTTC. The full variable domain, in which reference TRBV19 and TRBJ2-1 provide the parts outside the CDR3, is DGGITQSPKYLFRKEGQNVTLSCEQNLNHDAMYWYRQDPGQGLRLIYYSQIVNDFQKGDIAEGYSVSREKKESFPLTVTSAQKNPTAFYLCASSISTRPVGTESSYNEQFFGPGTRLTVL.

This clone was picked up one time. The genes are TRBV5-6 and TRBJ1-5; 11 bases match TRBD1. This CDR3 region has 17 residues. J was trimmed by 7 bases and V by 5 bases; bases with no gene match: 14. Germline-derived CDR1 and CDR2 are SGHDT and YYEEEE. CDR3 residues: CASSRQRTGGAGQPQHF. The CDR3 region has the DNA TGTGCCAGCAGTCGACAGAGGACAGGGGGCGCAGGGCAGCCCCAGCATTTT.

The chain couples TRBV6-6 to TRBJ2-2; 10 positions agree with TRBD2. Germline CDR1 and CDR2: MNHNY and SVGAGI (reference sequence). The J segment lost 3 bases and the V segment lost 4 bases, leaving 2 bases of the junction unmatched. The CDR3 consists of 15 residues. CDR3 DNA: TGTGCCAGCAGTTTAGGACTAGCGGACACCGGGGAGCTGTTTTTT. Encoded protein: CASSLGLADTGELFF.

This chain joins TRBV19 and TRBJ2-2; 8 positions match TRBD1. The CDR3 loop spans 15 amino acids. The germline gives CDR1 LNHDA, CDR2 SQIVND (reference sequence). Losses at the gene ends were 7 bases for V and 1 base for J; bases not matched to a gene: 5. The CDR3 here is CASKPGTGNTGELFF. The DNA for the CDR3 is TGTGCCAGTAAACCCGGGACAGGGAACACCGGGGAGCTGTTTTTT.

The chain links TRBV7-2 to TRBJ2-3, with a possible D match to TRBD1 (5 bases). Deletions cut 5 bases from V and 2 bases from J, with 11 bases between. CDR1 and CDR2 (germline): SGHTA, FQGNSA. The CDR3 loop spans 14 amino acids. This chain's CDR3 is CASSQDMLTDTQYF. DNA for the CDR3: TGTGCCAGCAGCCAGGACATGCTCACAGATACGCAGTATTTT. Using reference TRBV7-2 and TRBJ2-3 for the parts outside the CDR3, the full variable domain is GAGVSQSPSNKVTEKGKDVELRCDPISGHTALYWYRQSLGQGLEFLIYFQGNSAPDKSGLPSDRFSAERTGGSVSTLTIQRTQQEDSAVYLCASSQDMLTDTQYFGPGTRLTVL.

The chain uses TRBV24-1 and TRBJ1-1; possible D gene TRBD1, 6 bases. The germline CDR1 and CDR2 sequences are KGHDR and SFDVKD. The CDR3 contains 12 residues. V was pared by 9 bases and J by 4 bases, with 11 bases between. CDR3 DNA sequence: TGTGCCACCTCTGAAGGGGGCACTGAAGCTTTCTTT. Its translation is CATSEGGTEAFF.

The chain couples TRBV11-2 to TRBJ1-1; 9 bases map to TRBD1. CDR1 and CDR2 (germline): SGHAT, FQNNGV. This CDR3 is built from 14 residues. Unmatched junction bases numbered 12, after V lost 5 bases and J lost 11 bases. CDR3 loop: CASSPNPWTGDAFF. The CDR3 bases are TGTGCCAGCAGCCCAAATCCCTGGACAGGGGACGCTTTCTTT.

This chain links TRBV23-1 with TRBJ1-4; 7 bases map to TRBD1. TRBV23-1 is designated an ORF whose function remains uncertain. This CDR3 contains 15 residues. V shed 8 bases and J 6 bases; nucleotides not matched to a gene: 12. CDR3 sequence reads: CASASTGTPDEKLFF. DNA of the CDR3: TGCGCCAGCGCCTCGACAGGGACCCCCGATGAAAAACTGTTTTTT.

The chain is built from TRBV27 and TRBJ1-5; D is possibly TRBD1 (6 bases). This CDR3 comprises 14 residues. V shed 3 bases and J shed 9 bases, with 15 bases lying between them. The germline V gene encodes CDR1 MNHEY and CDR2 SMNVEV (reference sequence). The CDR3 here is CASSLSDSSGPQHF. Written as DNA, the CDR3 is TGTGCCAGCAGTTTGTCGGACAGCAGCGGGCCCCAGCATTTT.

V usage is TRBV7-8 and J usage is TRBJ2-1, with 7 bases matching TRBD2. Germline assignment: CDR1 SGHVS and CDR2 FQNEAQ. CDR3 length: 16 amino acids. Trimming removed 1 base from V and 8 bases from J; junction bases left unmatched: 11. In nucleotides, the CDR3 is TGTGCCAGCAGCTTAGTGGCCCGTACTAGCGTTGATGAGCAGTTCTTC. Residues: CASSLVARTSVDEQFF.